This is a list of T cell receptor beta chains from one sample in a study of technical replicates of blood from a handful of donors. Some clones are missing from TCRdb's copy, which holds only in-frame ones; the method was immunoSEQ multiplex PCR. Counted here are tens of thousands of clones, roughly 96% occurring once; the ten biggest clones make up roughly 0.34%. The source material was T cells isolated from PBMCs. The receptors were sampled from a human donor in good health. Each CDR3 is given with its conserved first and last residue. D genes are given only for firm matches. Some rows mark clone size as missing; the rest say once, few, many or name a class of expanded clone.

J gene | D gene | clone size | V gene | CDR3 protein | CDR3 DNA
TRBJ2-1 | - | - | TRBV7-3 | CASSLDYYNEQFF | TGTGCCAGCAGCTTAGACTACTACAATGAGCAGTTCTTC
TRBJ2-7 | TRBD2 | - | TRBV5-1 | CASRGERGSYEQYF | TGCGCCAGCAGGGGTGAGCGGGGCTCCTACGAGCAGTACTTC
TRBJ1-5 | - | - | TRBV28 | CASSFYRVDQPQHF | TGTGCCAGCAGTTTCTACAGGGTCGATCAGCCCCAGCATTTT
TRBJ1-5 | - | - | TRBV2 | CASSGFGTGRLYQPQHF | TGTGCCAGCAGTGGATTTGGTACAGGCCGCCTTTATCAGCCCCAGCATTTT
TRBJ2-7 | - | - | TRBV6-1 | CASSELAGPIIEQYF | TGTGCCAGCAGTGAGCTGGCAGGTCCGATAATCGAGCAGTACTTT
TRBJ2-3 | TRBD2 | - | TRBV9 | CASSPRLAGETDTQYF | TGTGCCAGCAGCCCCAGACTAGCGGGAGAGACAGATACGCAGTATTTT
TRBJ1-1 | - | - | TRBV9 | CASSGGGTEAFF | TGTGCCAGCAGCGGGGGGGGCACTGAAGCTTTCTTT
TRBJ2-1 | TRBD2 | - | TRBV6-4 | CASSDGLAGGEQFF | TGTGCCAGCAGTGACGGACTAGCGGGAGGTGAGCAGTTCTTC
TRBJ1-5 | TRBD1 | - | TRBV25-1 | CASSEYRGDQPQHF | TGTGCCAGCAGTGAATACAGGGGGGATCAGCCCCAGCATTTT
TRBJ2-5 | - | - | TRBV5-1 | CASSPTGVLETQYF | TGCGCCAGCAGCCCGACGGGGGTCCTTGAGACCCAGTACTTC
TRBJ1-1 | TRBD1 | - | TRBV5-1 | CASSPGQGAQNTEAFF | TGCGCCAGCAGCCCGGGACAGGGGGCGCAGAACACTGAAGCTTTCTTT
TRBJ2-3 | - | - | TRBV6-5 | CASSYSGLRDTQYF | TGTGCCAGCAGTTACTCGGGGCTAAGAGATACGCAGTATTTT
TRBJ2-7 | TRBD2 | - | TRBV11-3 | CASSLRAGAYEQYF | TGTGCCAGCAGCTTAAGAGCGGGGGCCTACGAGCAGTACTTC
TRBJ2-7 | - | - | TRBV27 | CASSRRGPTYEQYF | TGTGCCAGCAGTAGGCGGGGCCCCACCTACGAGCAGTACTTC
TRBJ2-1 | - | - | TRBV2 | CASTKNSVSYNEQFF | TGTGCCAGCACTAAGAATTCGGTCTCCTACAATGAGCAGTTCTTC
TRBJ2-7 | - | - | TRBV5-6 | CASSLLNREAYEQYF | TGTGCCAGCAGCTTGTTGAATAGGGAGGCCTACGAGCAGTACTTC
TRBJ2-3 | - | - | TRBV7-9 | CASSSNRVTDTQYF | TGTGCCAGCAGCTCAAACAGGGTAACAGATACGCAGTATTTT
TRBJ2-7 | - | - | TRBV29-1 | CSVTAYEQYF | TGCAGCGTGACAGCGTACGAGCAGTACTTC
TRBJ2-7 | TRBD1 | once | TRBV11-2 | CASSFGTGSYEQYF | TGTGCCAGCAGCTTTGGGACAGGCTCCTACGAGCAGTACTTC
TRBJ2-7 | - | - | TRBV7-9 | CASSLASDEQYF | TGTGCCAGCAGCTTAGCTTCGGACGAGCAGTACTTC
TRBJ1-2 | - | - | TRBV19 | CASSIQAQPNYGYTF | TGTGCCAGTAGTATACAGGCCCAACCTAACTATGGCTACACCTTC
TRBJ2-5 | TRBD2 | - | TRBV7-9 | CASSLVISGKETQYF | TGTGCCAGCAGCTTAGTTATTAGCGGGAAAGAGACCCAGTACTTC
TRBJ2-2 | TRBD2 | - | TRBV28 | CASSAHKRDPLGELFF | TGTGCCAGCAGTGCCCACAAGCGGGACCCCCTCGGGGAGCTGTTTTTT
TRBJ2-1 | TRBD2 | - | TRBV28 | CASSWTSGRNEQFF | TGTGCCAGCAGTTGGACTAGCGGCCGCAATGAGCAGTTCTTC
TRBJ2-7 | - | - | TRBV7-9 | CASSTTYEQYF | TGTGCCAGCAGCACCACTTACGAGCAGTACTTC
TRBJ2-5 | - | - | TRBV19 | CASAGVGETQYF | TGTGCCAGCGCCGGAGTGGGTGAGACCCAGTACTTC
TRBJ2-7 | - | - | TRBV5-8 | CASEYGEQYF | TGTGCCAGTGAGTATGGCGAGCAGTACTTC
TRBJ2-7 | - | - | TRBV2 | CAVGLSYEQYF | TGTGCGGTCGGACTCTCCTACGAGCAGTACTTC
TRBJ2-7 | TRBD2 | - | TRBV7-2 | CASSLVVAGRNEQYF | TGTGCCAGCAGCTTAGTGGTAGCGGGACGGAACGAGCAGTACTTC
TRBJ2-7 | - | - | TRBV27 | CASSWQGSYEQYF | TGTGCCAGCAGTTGGCAGGGGAGCTACGAGCAGTACTTC
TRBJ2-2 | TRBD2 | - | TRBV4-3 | CASSQDLLLAGSNTGELFF | TGCGCCAGCAGCCAAGATCTTCTACTAGCGGGCTCGAACACCGGGGAGCTGTTTTTT
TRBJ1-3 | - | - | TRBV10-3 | CAISDSEATGNTIYF | TGTGCCATCAGTGATTCCGAAGCCACTGGAAACACCATATATTTT
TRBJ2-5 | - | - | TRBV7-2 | CASSSLPGYQETQYF | TGTGCCAGCAGTTCACTCCCAGGTTACCAAGAGACCCAGTACTTC
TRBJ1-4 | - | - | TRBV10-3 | CAISESVEGPGGKLFF | TGTGCCATCAGTGAGTCAGTGGAGGGTCCAGGCGGAAAACTGTTTTTT
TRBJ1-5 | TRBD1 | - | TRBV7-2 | CASSWTGQPQHF | TGTGCCAGCAGCTGGACAGGGCAGCCCCAGCATTTT
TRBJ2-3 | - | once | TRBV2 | CASGGTQDTQYF | TGTGCCAGCGGCGGGACCCAGGATACGCAGTATTTT
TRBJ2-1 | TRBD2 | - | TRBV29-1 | CSVGTSGARNEQFF | TGCAGCGTTGGGACTAGCGGAGCCCGTAATGAGCAGTTCTTC
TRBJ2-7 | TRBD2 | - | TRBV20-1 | CSAGLGYEQYF | TGCAGTGCGGGACTAGGGTACGAGCAGTACTTC
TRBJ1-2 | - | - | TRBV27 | CASSTTGSDYGYTF | TGTGCCAGCAGTACAACAGGGTCAGACTATGGCTACACCTTC
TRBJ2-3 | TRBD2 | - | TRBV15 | CATSRGGGVIDTQYF | TGTGCCACCAGCAGAGGCGGGGGTGTGATCGATACGCAGTATTTT
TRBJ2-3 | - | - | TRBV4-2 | CASSPNSDTQYF | TGTGCCAGCAGCCCAAACTCGGATACGCAGTATTTT
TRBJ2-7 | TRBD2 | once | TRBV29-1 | CSVVGLAGAYEQYF | TGCAGCGTTGTCGGTCTAGCGGGAGCCTACGAGCAGTACTTC
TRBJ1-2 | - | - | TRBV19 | CASSEYREVVGYTF | TGTGCCAGTAGTGAATACAGGGAAGTAGTTGGCTACACCTTC
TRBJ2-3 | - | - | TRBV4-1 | CASSQDHNPTDTQYF | TGCGCCAGCAGCCAAGACCACAACCCCACAGATACGCAGTATTTT
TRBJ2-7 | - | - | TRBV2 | CASRSVAYEQYF | TGTGCCAGCAGGAGCGTGGCCTACGAGCAGTACTTC
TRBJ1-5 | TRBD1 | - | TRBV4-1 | CASSQTGLGSQPQHF | TGCGCCAGCAGCCAGACAGGGTTAGGTAGTCAGCCCCAGCATTTT
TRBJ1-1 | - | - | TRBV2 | CASSITGIGTEAFF | TGTGCCAGCAGCATTACAGGGATAGGCACTGAAGCTTTCTTT
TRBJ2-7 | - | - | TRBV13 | CASSWERGYEQYF | TGTGCCAGCAGTTGGGAGAGGGGGTACGAGCAGTACTTC
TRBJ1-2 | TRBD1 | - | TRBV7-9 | CASSLGGQAYGYTF | TGTGCCAGCAGCTTAGGGGGACAGGCCTATGGCTACACCTTC
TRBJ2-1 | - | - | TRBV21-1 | CASSPGTGVDNEQFF | TGTGCCAGCAGCCCCGGGACAGGGGTGGACAATGAGCAGTTCTTC
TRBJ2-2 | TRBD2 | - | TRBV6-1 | CASSEASGSNTGELFF | TGTGCCAGCAGTGAAGCTAGCGGGAGTAACACCGGGGAGCTGTTTTTT
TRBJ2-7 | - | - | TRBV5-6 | CASRTLQGGEQYF | TGTGCCAGCAGAACCTTACAGGGAGGGGAGCAGTACTTC
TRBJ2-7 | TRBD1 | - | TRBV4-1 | CASSPRDRGLDEQYF | TGCGCCAGCAGTCCCCGGGACAGGGGGCTTGACGAGCAGTACTTC
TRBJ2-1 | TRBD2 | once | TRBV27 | CASSPVLAGYNEQFF | TGTGCCAGCAGTCCCGTACTAGCGGGATACAATGAGCAGTTCTTC
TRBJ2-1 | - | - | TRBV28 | CASSPLWRAGDSEQFF | TGTGCCAGCAGTCCCCTCTGGCGGGCCGGGGATTCGGAGCAGTTCTTC
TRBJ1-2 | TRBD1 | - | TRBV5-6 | CASSLDRGDYGYTF | TGTGCCAGCAGCTTGGACAGGGGAGACTATGGCTACACCTTC
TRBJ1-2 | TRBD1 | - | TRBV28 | CASSFYPGTDYGYTF | TGTGCCAGCAGTTTTTACCCCGGGACAGACTATGGCTACACCTTC
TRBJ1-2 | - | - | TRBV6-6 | CASTLGLAYGYTF | TGTGCCAGCACCCTCGGACTGGCATATGGCTACACCTTC
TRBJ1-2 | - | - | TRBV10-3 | CAISAVQGRGAYGYTF | TGTGCCATCAGTGCAGTCCAGGGCAGGGGAGCCTATGGCTACACCTTC
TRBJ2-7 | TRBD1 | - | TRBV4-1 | CASSQSNRDRFYEQYF | TGCGCCAGCAGCCAATCGAACCGGGACAGGTTCTACGAGCAGTACTTC